These T cell receptor beta chains were read from a single sample in a study of response to subunit inactivated influenza vaccine. TCRdb used MiXCR to reprocess the RT-PCR reads, holding one entry per CDR3 protein. The data show about 780,000 distinct CDR3 sequences, 15% to 20% seen once. This specimen consisted of PBMCs from blood, obtained roughly 5 days after vaccination. The receptors here all came from a man aged 50-59 years who received an inactivated influenza vaccine. CDR3s include the opening cysteine and the closing phenylalanine or tryptophan. The D gene is left open where the match is weak. A clone size is listed for some rows: how often the clone was seen (once, few, many), or a class if it is expanded.

abundance | j_gene | d_gene | v_gene | CDR3nt | CDR3aa
. | TRBJ2-7 | TRBD1 | TRBV5-1 | TGCGCCAGCAGCGAGCAGGGGGCACAGAAGGGCGAGCAGTACTTC | CASSEQGAQKGEQYF
. | TRBJ2-3 | TRBD1 | TRBV10-3 | TGTGCCATTCAAGGGGGCGCGAGGACAGATACGCAGTATTTT | CAIQGGARTDTQYF
few | TRBJ1-1 | . | TRBV10-3 | TGTGCCACCAGGGAATTGGTTAGCACTGAAGCTTTCTTT | CATRELVSTEAFF
few | TRBJ2-3 | . | TRBV18 | TGTGCCAGCTCGCCCTTAGGGACGGGCAGCACAGATACGCAGTATTTT | CASSPLGTGSTDTQYF
few | TRBJ2-1 | . | TRBV25-1 | TGTGCCAGTCGGGGCGAGCAGTTCTTC | CASRGEQFF
few | TRBJ2-7 | TRBD2 | TRBV20-1 | TGCAGTGCCTCACCGTCGGGGACTAGCGGGATGGCCTACGAGCAGTACTTC | CSASPSGTSGMAYEQYF
. | TRBJ2-1 | . | TRBV10-1 | TGCGCCAGCAGTGAGTCGCGTGGAGGGCGGTACAATGAGCAGTTCTTC | CASSESRGGRYNEQFF
few | TRBJ2-7 | . | TRBV7-8 | TGTGCCAGCAGCTTAAGCTTAACTATCTCCTACGAGCAGTACTTC | CASSLSLTISYEQYF
. | TRBJ2-1 | TRBD2 | TRBV12-3/TRBV12-4 | TGTGCCAGCAGTTTTACTAGCGGGACGAACAATGAGCAGTTCTTC | CASSFTSGTNNEQFF
few | TRBJ1-6 | . | TRBV12-3/TRBV12-4 | TGTGCCAGCACTCTCTACCCAGGGCCCAACTATAATTCACCCCTCCACTTT | CASTLYPGPNYNSPLHF
few | TRBJ2-1 | TRBD2 | TRBV6-1 | TGTGCCAGCACCCCCTCCTCCGGGACTAGCGGTTACAATGAGCAGTTCTTC | CASTPSSGTSGYNEQFF
many | TRBJ2-3 | . | TRBV14 | TGTGCCAGCAGCCAGGGAGGATCTAGCACAGATACGCAGTATTTT | CASSQGGSSTDTQYF
. | TRBJ2-3 | TRBD2 | TRBV25-1 | TGTGCCAGCAGCGCTTCCCCCGGGAGGGCCACAGATACGCAGTATTTT | CASSASPGRATDTQYF
. | TRBJ2-2 | . | TRBV6-6 | TGTGCCAGCAAAGGGGCCACCGGGGAGCTGTTTTTT | CASKGATGELFF
few | TRBJ2-3 | TRBD2 | TRBV6-1 | TGTGCCAGCAGTCCCCTGAGCGGGGGAAGCACAGATACGCAGTATTTT | CASSPLSGGSTDTQYF
few | TRBJ1-2 | . | TRBV18 | TGTGCCAGCTCACCAAGCGGGACTCCTGCTAACTATGGCTACACCTTC | CASSPSGTPANYGYTF
few | TRBJ2-6 | . | TRBV12-3/TRBV12-4 | TGTGCCAGCGCGACTTCCTCTGGGGCCAACGTCCTGACTTTC | CASATSSGANVLTF
. | TRBJ2-2 | . | TRBV5-1 | TGCGCCAGCAGCTTGGGGGTAGCAGCGAACACCGGGGAGCTGTTTTTT | CASSLGVAANTGELFF
once | TRBJ2-7 | . | TRBV24-1 | TGTGCCACCAGTGATTTGGCAGGCTATGAGCAGTACTTC | CATSDLAGYEQYF
. | TRBJ2-3 | . | TRBV4-3 | TGCGCCAGCAGCCAAAGAGGTAGAGATACGCAGTATTTT | CASSQRGRDTQYF
few | TRBJ2-7 | . | TRBV7-6 | TGTGCCAGCAGCTTAGAAGACAAACTCGAGCAGTACTTC | CASSLEDKLEQYF
. | TRBJ2-5 | TRBD1 | TRBV7-2 | TGTGCCAGCAGCTTAGCTCCGGGACAGGGTCAAGAGACCCAGTACTTC | CASSLAPGQGQETQYF
. | TRBJ2-7 | TRBD2 | TRBV20-1 | TGCAGTGCTAGAGGGTTACAGACTAGCGGGGGGACCAACGAGCAGTACTTC | CSARGLQTSGGTNEQYF